Listed below are T cell receptor beta chains from one sample, sequenced in a study of CD8+ T cells in alopecia areata. Using immunoSEQ multiplex PCR, the repertoire was profiled, and TCRdb retains in-frame clones only, with some absent. The repertoire holds more than 95,000 clones, with approximately 57% as singletons. Sample: CD4+ T cells sorted from blood, taken at week 4, from a patient treated with tofacitinib. The source of these receptors is a human donor with alopecia areata. CDR3s include the opening cysteine and the closing phenylalanine or tryptophan. A D gene is named only where the DNA matches it firmly. Some rows have no size entry. The others give once, few or many, or a class for an expanded clone.

>.|TRBV28|TRBD1|TRBJ2-1
CASSLGGQGEDEQFF
TGTGCCAGCAGTTTAGGGGGACAGGGTGAGGATGAGCAGTTCTTC
>.|TRBV10-3|TRBD1|TRBJ1-2
CAISGQGFYGYTF
TGTGCCATCAGTGGACAGGGATTCTATGGCTACACCTTC
>.|TRBV7-2|.|TRBJ1-2
CASSPTWGSGYTF
TGTGCCAGCAGCCCAACCTGGGGTAGTGGCTACACCTTC
>.|TRBV29-1|TRBD1|TRBJ1-1
CSGVRRGREAFF
TGCAGCGGGGTTAGAAGGGGGCGGGAAGCTTTCTTT
>.|TRBV25-1|TRBD1|TRBJ1-2
CASSTPGTDIYGYTF
TGTGCCAGCAGTACCCCCGGGACAGACATCTATGGCTACACCTTC
>.|TRBV9|TRBD2|TRBJ2-1
CASSVGAGGGNEQFF
TGTGCCAGCAGCGTAGGGGCGGGAGGCGGAAATGAGCAGTTCTTC
>few|TRBV5-4|.|TRBJ1-2
CASSNPPTGYTF
TGTGCCAGCAGCAACCCCCCCACGGGCTACACCTTC
>.|TRBV5-4|.|TRBJ2-5
CASSLDIQETQYF
TGTGCCAGCAGCTTGGACATCCAAGAGACCCAGTACTTC
>few|TRBV2|.|TRBJ2-5
CASSRGIERVQETQYF
TGTGCCAGCTCCCGCGGGATCGAGAGGGTACAAGAGACCCAGTACTTC
>.|TRBV5-1|TRBD1|TRBJ2-7
CASSLVAGGLYEQYF
TGCGCCAGCAGCTTGGTGGCAGGGGGCCTGTACGAGCAGTACTTC
>medium-sized|TRBV27|.|TRBJ1-1
CASSPSRNRPYNTEAFF
TGTGCCAGCAGTCCCTCGAGGAACCGTCCTTATAACACTGAAGCTTTCTTT
>few|TRBV6-5|.|TRBJ2-7
CASSYRQGPYEQYF
TGTGCCAGCAGTTACAGGCAGGGACCCTACGAGCAGTACTTC
>.|TRBV30|.|TRBJ1-5
CAWSVSKQPQHF
TGTGCCTGGAGTGTATCAAAGCAGCCCCAGCATTTT
>.|TRBV30|TRBD2|TRBJ2-1
CACGAGGTGEQFF
TGTGCCTGCGGGGCGGGAGGAACGGGAGAGCAGTTCTTC
>few|TRBV18|.|TRBJ2-7
CASSEGTYEQYF
TGTGCCAGCTCAGAGGGAACCTACGAGCAGTACTTC
>.|TRBV4-1|.|TRBJ2-6
CASSYLGLRDNSGANVLTF
TGCGCCAGCAGCTACCTAGGGCTACGGGACAACTCTGGGGCCAACGTCCTGACTTTC
>few|TRBV5-1|.|TRBJ2-7
CASSLGYGVSYEQYF
TGCGCCAGCAGCTTGGGATATGGGGTTTCGTACGAGCAGTACTTC
>.|TRBV10-3|TRBD2|TRBJ2-1
CAIREGLAVPHNEQFF
TGTGCCATCAGAGAGGGACTAGCGGTGCCACACAATGAGCAGTTCTTC
>.|TRBV11-2|.|TRBJ2-3
CASSLVVASSTDTQYF
TGTGCCAGCAGCTTAGTGGTAGCTTCTAGCACAGATACGCAGTATTTT
>few|TRBV28|.|TRBJ2-2
CASSRRGGTGELFF
TGTGCCAGCAGCCGAAGGGGCGGCACCGGGGAGCTGTTTTTT
>few|TRBV7-9|TRBD2|TRBJ2-1
CASSLSGNPNEQFF
TGTGCCAGCAGCCTTAGCGGGAACCCCAATGAGCAGTTCTTC
>.|TRBV25-1|.|TRBJ1-2
CASSGGTARGYTF
TGTGCCAGCAGTGGTGGAACAGCCAGGGGCTACACCTTC
>few|TRBV30|.|TRBJ2-4
CAWSRPPSSIQYF
TGTGCCTGGAGCCGGCCACCCTCTTCCATTCAGTACTTC
>.|TRBV15|.|TRBJ2-3
CATSRDRRPSTDTQYF
TGTGCCACCAGCAGAGATAGGAGGCCGAGCACAGATACGCAGTATTTT
>.|TRBV7-8|.|TRBJ2-3
CASSLGDPSTDTQYF
TGTGCCAGCAGCCTTGGGGATCCGAGCACAGATACGCAGTATTTT
>.|TRBV7-2|.|TRBJ2-3
CASSPLVDTQYF
TGTGCCAGCAGCCCACTAGTAGATACGCAGTATTTT
>.|TRBV4-3|.|TRBJ1-2
CASSLAGNYGYTF
TGCGCCAGCAGCCTAGCAGGGAACTATGGCTACACCTTC
>few|TRBV27|TRBD1|TRBJ1-2
CASSLSHSTGGDYGYTF
TGTGCCAGCAGTTTATCCCACTCGACAGGGGGTGACTATGGCTACACCTTC
>few|TRBV7-3|.|TRBJ2-1
CASSLGLGDEQFF
TGTGCCAGCAGCTTAGGCTTGGGGGATGAGCAGTTCTTC
>.|TRBV29-1|TRBD1|TRBJ1-5
CSVAGGGNQPQHF
TGCAGCGTTGCAGGGGGCGGCAATCAGCCCCAGCATTTT
>.|TRBV18|.|TRBJ2-5
CASSPLQGQETQYF
TGTGCCAGCTCACCACTGCAGGGGCAAGAGACCCAGTACTTC
>.|TRBV5-6|TRBD1|TRBJ1-5
CASSSGTGAANQPQHF
TGTGCCAGCAGCAGCGGGACAGGCGCGGCCAATCAGCCCCAGCATTTT
>.|TRBV4-1|TRBD1|TRBJ1-1
CASRTGPSEGTEAFF
TGCGCCAGCAGGACAGGGCCTAGCGAGGGGACTGAAGCTTTCTTT
>.|TRBV5-1|.|TRBJ2-1
CASSLTSYNEQFF
TGCGCCAGCAGCTTGACTTCCTACAATGAGCAGTTCTTC
>.|TRBV27|.|TRBJ2-5
CAITHRRVRGSYQETQYF
TGTGCCATAACTCACCGGAGGGTGCGTGGGAGTTACCAAGAGACCCAGTACTTC
>.|TRBV7-3|.|TRBJ2-1
CASSSDYLGGNEQFF
TGTGCCAGCAGCTCAGACTACCTCGGGGGCAATGAGCAGTTCTTC
>few|TRBV29-1|TRBD1|TRBJ1-1
CSVKQGATNTEAFF
TGCAGCGTTAAACAGGGGGCGACGAACACTGAAGCTTTCTTT
>few|TRBV7-9|.|TRBJ1-1
CASTRGANTEAFF
TGTGCCAGCACCCGGGGGGCGAACACTGAAGCTTTCTTT
>.|TRBV29-1|TRBD2|TRBJ2-1
CSLSGGLGNEQFF
TGCAGCCTTAGCGGGGGCCTAGGAAATGAGCAGTTCTTC
>.|TRBV5-1|.|TRBJ1-2
CASSFPTEGYTF
TGCGCCAGCAGCTTTCCGACAGAGGGCTACACCTTC
>.|TRBV9|TRBD1|TRBJ1-2
CASSAGTGTGGYTF
TGTGCCAGCAGCGCCGGGACAGGGACTGGCGGCTACACCTTC
>.|TRBV2|.|TRBJ1-5
CASGSRESGFNQPQHF
TGTGCCAGCGGCAGCCGGGAATCGGGTTTCAATCAGCCCCAGCATTTT
>.|TRBV6-1|.|TRBJ1-2
CASSLLDYGYTF
TGTGCCAGCAGTTTACTCGACTATGGCTACACCTTC
>.|TRBV5-4|TRBD2|TRBJ2-7
CASIQLEREDLGEQYF
TGTGCCAGCATTCAACTGGAGCGGGAGGACCTAGGAGAGCAGTACTTC
>.|TRBV18|TRBD1|TRBJ2-7
CASSPRTGDYEQYF
TGTGCCAGCTCACCACGGACAGGGGATTACGAGCAGTACTTC
>.|TRBV29-1|.|TRBJ1-1
CSVAQGSYRAFF
TGCAGCGTTGCACAGGGCTCGTATCGAGCTTTCTTT
>.|TRBV30|.|TRBJ1-5
CAWSVDSVGQPQHF
TGTGCCTGGAGTGTAGATTCTGTTGGGCAGCCCCAGCATTTT
>.|TRBV7-2|.|TRBJ2-5
CASSLEAGSQETQYF
TGTGCCAGCAGCTTAGAGGCGGGGTCCCAAGAGACCCAGTACTTC
>.|TRBV5-1|.|TRBJ1-1
CASSLMPAGEAFF
TGCGCCAGCAGCTTGATGCCAGCGGGTGAAGCTTTCTTT
>.|TRBV5-6|.|TRBJ2-3
CASSARQGGTQYF
TGTGCCAGCAGCGCCCGACAGGGAGGTACGCAGTATTTT
>.|TRBV30|.|TRBJ1-5
CAWSEGRIPNQPQHF
TGTGCCTGGAGTGAAGGCAGGATCCCCAATCAGCCCCAGCATTTT
>.|TRBV29-1|TRBD1|TRBJ1-2
CSVARQGGVYGYTF
TGCAGCGTTGCACGACAGGGGGGAGTCTATGGCTACACCTTC
>.|TRBV20-1|.|TRBJ1-2
CSVRGGYGYTF
TGCAGTGTCAGGGGAGGCTATGGCTACACCTTC
>.|TRBV30|.|TRBJ2-7
CAWSRTYEQYF
TGTGCCTGGAGTAGGACCTACGAGCAGTACTTC
>.|TRBV14|.|TRBJ2-7
CASSRSQGYFYEQYF
TGTGCCAGCAGCCGTAGCCAGGGCTACTTCTACGAGCAGTACTTC
>.|TRBV29-1|.|TRBJ1-2
CSVVLGSNYGYTF
TGCAGCGTTGTCTTGGGCAGTAACTATGGCTACACCTTC
>.|TRBV30|.|TRBJ2-4
CAWSYGRLDIQYF
TGTGCCTGGAGTTACGGCCGGTTAGACATTCAGTACTTC
>.|TRBV15|.|TRBJ2-5
CATSRKETQYF
TGTGCCACCAGCAGAAAAGAGACCCAGTACTTC
>.|TRBV6-5|.|TRBJ1-1
CASSRPLTGEAFF
TGTGCCAGCAGCCGTCCCTTGACAGGTGAAGCTTTCTTT